A single sample gave rise to the 29 T cell receptor beta chains below, sequenced in a study of T cell responses to AZD1222 COVID-19 vaccine. Sequenced by immunoSEQ multiplex PCR; TCRdb stores in-frame clones only, minus some. The sample includes some 130,000 clones, approximately 90% of them seen just once. This specimen was peripheral blood, taken on day 0 of AZD1222 vaccination. The source is an adult in good health.

The J gene is TRBJ2-1, the V gene TRBV6-5; D perhaps matches TRBD2 (5 bases). The CDR3 runs 15 residues. Trimming took 5 bases from V and 0 from J, leaving 11 bases between them. The germline CDR1 and CDR2 sequences are MNHEY and SVGAGI. In DNA form, the CDR3 reads TGTGCCAGCAGTCTGGAGGTGAGCTCCTACAATGAGCAGTTCTTC. It encodes CASSLEVSSYNEQFF.

This chain joins TRBV19 and TRBJ1-5, with no clear D. The CDR3 is 14 amino acids. V lost 5 bases and J lost 0, with 8 bases in between. Germline CDR1 LNHDA, CDR2 SQIVND (reference sequence). In DNA, the CDR3 is TGTGCCAGTAGTTTATGGGGTAGCAATCAGCCCCAGCATTTT. This codes for CASSLWGSNQPQHF.

The chain is built from TRBV30 and TRBJ2-3; D is possibly TRBD2 (5 bases). Germline V gives CDR1 GTSNPN, CDR2 SVGIG (reference sequence). This CDR3 has 16 residues. V was trimmed by 1 base and J by 4 bases, leaving 18 bases between them. In nucleotides, the CDR3 is TGTGCCTGGAGTGAAATCCCTGGCGCCGGGGCAGATACGCAGTATTTT. It yields the protein CAWSEIPGAGADTQYF.

J is TRBJ1-3 and V is TRBV5-6, with D perhaps matching TRBD1 (5 bases). From germline, CDR1 is SGHDT and CDR2 YYEEEE. The length of the CDR3 is 16 residues. V lost 2 bases and J 0 bases, leaving 12 bases between the germline ends. CDR3 sequence (DNA): TGTGCCAGCAGCTTTGTAGACAGCCGCTCTGGAAACACCATATATTTT. Its translation: CASSFVDSRSGNTIYF. The complete variable domain, with remaining parts taken from reference TRBV5-6 and TRBJ1-3, reads DAGVTQSPTHLIKTRGQQVTLRCSPKSGHDTVSWYQQALGQGPQFIFQYYEEEERQRGNFPDRFSGHQFPNYSSELNVNALLLGDSALYLCASSFVDSRSGNTIYFGEGSWLTVV.

The chain has TRBV10-3 and TRBJ2-3, with 7 bases matching TRBD2. CDR3 size: 16 residues. The germline V gene has CDR1 ENHRY and CDR2 SYGVKD. J gave up 0 bases and V 0 bases, and 3 bases lay outside the gene matches. CDR3 residues: CAISESGTTSTDTQYF. The CDR3 DNA reads as TGTGCCATCAGTGAGTCCGGGACTACTAGCACAGATACGCAGTATTTT.

This clone was counted only a few times. The rearrangement uses TRBV25-1 and TRBJ2-1, with TRBD1 matching 10 bases. CDR1 and CDR2 from the germline V gene are MGHDK and SYGVNS. The CDR3 length is 13 residues. J lost 8 bases, V lost 9 bases, and 7 bases had no gene match. The CDR3 spells CASRQGAGDEQFF. The CDR3 nucleotides read TGTGCCAGTCGACAGGGGGCCGGGGATGAGCAGTTCTTC.

This rearrangement joins TRBV4-3 to TRBJ2-1, with D unclear. The germline gives CDR1 LGHNA, CDR2 YSLEER. The CDR3 is 12 amino acids. The V and J ends lost 3 bases and 10 bases respectively, with 10 bases between them. DNA of the CDR3: TGCGCCAGCAGCCAGGATCGGAGAGAGCAGTTCTTC. Protein: CASSQDRREQFF.

The J gene is TRBJ1-1, the V gene TRBV25-1; D is perhaps TRBD1 (6 bases). Trimming removed 2 bases at V and 5 bases at J, with 21 bases between. CDR1 and CDR2 (germline): MGHDK, SYGVNS. The CDR3 length is 17 residues. The CDR3 coding sequence is TGTGCCAGCAGTGAAACCCTGAGGGGGGGCAGAAGAACTGAAGCTTTCTTT. Translated, it gives CASSETLRGGRRTEAFF.

The chain combines TRBV27 with TRBJ1-6; D is undetermined. This CDR3 has 15 amino acids. V was trimmed by 6 bases and J by 2 bases, leaving 11 bases between them. Germline CDR1 and CDR2: MNHEY and SMNVEV (reference sequence). The CDR3 bases are TGTGCCAGCAGGTCGCGAGCCCCCTATAATTCACCCCTCCACTTT. Translated, it gives CASRSRAPYNSPLHF.

V is TRBV29-1 and J is TRBJ1-3, with TRBD1 matching over 8 bases. Germline V gene lookup returns CDR1 SQVTM and CDR2 ANQGSEA. The V and J ends lost 8 bases and 4 bases, in that order; junction bases with no gene match: 7. This CDR3 contains 13 residues. CDR3 loop: CSIGTGRGNTIYF. For the CDR3, the DNA is TGCAGCATTGGGACAGGCAGGGGAAACACCATATATTTT. The variable domain in full, with the rest retrieved from reference TRBV29-1 and TRBJ1-3, is SAVISQKPSRDICQRGTSLTIQCQVDSQVTMMFWYRQQPGQSLTLIATANQGSEATYESGFVIDKFPISRPNLTFSTLTVSNMSPEDSSIYLCSIGTGRGNTIYFGEGSWLTVV.

The chain is built from TRBV4-3 and TRBJ1-4, with 7 bases that match TRBD1. Germline V gene sequence: CDR1 LGHNA, CDR2 YSLEER. The V gene end was trimmed by 8 bases and the J gene end by 8 bases; junction bases not matched to a gene: 17. This CDR3 is built from 16 residues. The CDR3 here is CASALAPLGGGEKLFF. The CDR3 nucleotides read TGCGCCAGCGCCCTAGCCCCCCTAGGGGGCGGGGAAAAACTGTTTTTT.

The genes are TRBV11-3 and TRBJ1-5; D unresolved. The CDR3 is made up of 14 amino acids. The V end lost 3 bases, the J end lost 2 bases, and 8 bases lay between the germline ends. Germline V gives CDR1 SGHNT, CDR2 YENEEA. CDR3 region: CASSLGRGNQPQHF. For the CDR3, the DNA is TGTGCCAGCAGCTTGGGGAGGGGCAATCAGCCCCAGCATTTT.

The chain uses TRBV19 and TRBJ1-2, with a possible D match to TRBD1 (5 bases). Germline CDR1 and CDR2: LNHDA and SQIVND (reference sequence). The CDR3 is 15 amino acids. Between the trimmed V and J ends, which lost 1 base and 3 bases, there was a span of 12 bases. The CDR3 sequence: CASSIGQGEYYGYTF. The CDR3 DNA reads TGTGCCAGTAGTATAGGCCAAGGGGAATACTATGGCTACACCTTC.

This clone has a handful of counts. The chain combines TRBV30 with TRBJ2-7; 13 bases agree with TRBD2. Trimming took 5 bases from V and 3 from J; bases not matched to a gene: 10. The CDR3 covers 16 residues. Germline CDR1 and CDR2: GTSNPN and SVGIG (reference sequence). The CDR3 region is CAWAYPGTSGNYEQYF. The DNA for the CDR3 is TGTGCCTGGGCCTACCCCGGGACTAGCGGGAACTACGAGCAGTACTTC.

This chain links TRBV7-3 with TRBJ1-1; D is unclear. CDR1 and CDR2 (germline): SGHTA, FQGTGA. This CDR3 has 14 amino acids. V dropped 5 bases and J dropped 6 bases, with 16 bases sitting between them. DNA for the CDR3: TGTGCCAGCAGCGCCGGACCCCTAAGTGCTGAAGCTTTCTTT. It is translated as CASSAGPLSAEAFF. The full variable domain, completed using reference TRBV7-3 and TRBJ1-1, is GAGVSQTPSNKVTEKGKYVELRCDPISGHTALYWYRQSLGQGPEFLIYFQGTGAADDSGLPNDRFFAVRPEGSVSTLKIQRTERGDSAVYLCASSAGPLSAEAFFGQGTRLTVV.

The CDR3: CAISLRPGADYGYTF. The CDR3, as DNA: TGTGCCATCAGCTTGCGACCCGGGGCAGACTATGGCTACACCTTC. This chain connects TRBV10-3 to TRBJ1-2; perhaps TRBD1 as D (5 bases). This CDR3 has 15 amino acids. In germline, CDR1 is ENHRY, CDR2 SYGVKD. Trimming took off 6 bases at V and 3 bases at J, with 17 bases between the two ends.

V gene TRBV7-3 combines with J gene TRBJ2-1; tentative D call: TRBD2 (7 bases). With 4 bases removed from V and 7 bases from J, the gap between germline ends came to 11 bases. Germline CDR1 is SGHTA and CDR2 is FQGTGA. The CDR3 is 13 residues long. As DNA, the CDR3 is TGTGCCAGCAGCTCGGGGAGGGGGAATGAGCAGTTCTTC. Translation: CASSSGRGNEQFF.

The gene calls are TRBV4-3 and TRBJ2-1, with a possible D match to TRBD1 (6 bases). From germline, CDR1 is LGHNA and CDR2 YSLEER. The CDR3 runs 19 residues. The V gene lost 0 bases and the J gene lost 9 bases, with 27 bases spanning the gap. CDR3 nucleotide sequence: TGCGCCAGCAGCCAAGATCCTAATACTCAGGGGACCTCTTGGAGTGAGCAGTTCTTC. This translates into CASSQDPNTQGTSWSEQFF.

J is TRBJ1-4 and V is TRBV21-1; the table's D call of TRBD1 was not tested on the DNA. TRBV21-1 is shown as a pseudogene. This CDR3 comprises 19 residues. This CDR3 reads CASSKAGGQPWRYNEKLFF. CDR3 sequence (DNA): TGTGCCAGCAGCAAAGCCGGGGGACAGCCCTGGCGTTATAATGAAAAACTGTTTTTT.

The J gene is TRBJ1-5, the V gene TRBV19, with D possibly TRBD1 on 6 matching bases. Germline CDR1 LNHDA, CDR2 SQIVND (reference sequence). The CDR3 runs to 14 residues. V shed 6 bases and J shed 0 bases, with 9 bases lying between them. CDR3 nucleotides: TGTGCCAGTAGGGACAGTCCTAGCAATCAGCCCCAGCATTTT. Its translation: CASRDSPSNQPQHF. Looking up the rest from reference TRBV19 and TRBJ1-5 gives the full variable domain: DGGITQSPKYLFRKEGQNVTLSCEQNLNHDAMYWYRQDPGQGLRLIYYSQIVNDFQKGDIAEGYSVSREKKESFPLTVTSAQKNPTAFYLCASRDSPSNQPQHFGDGTRLSIL.

This chain uses TRBV20-1 with TRBJ2-1; no definite D call. Germline V CDR1 and CDR2: DFQATT, SNEGSKA (reference sequence). Trimming left V 3 bases short and J 6 bases short, with 9 bases between. The CDR3 is made up of 12 amino acids. The CDR3, as DNA: TGCAGTGCTAGTAGGACCGGCAATGAGCAGTTCTTC. This sequence encodes CSASRTGNEQFF.

This chain joins TRBV4-1 and TRBJ2-7; 7 bases fit TRBD2. The CDR3 has 15 residues. Germline CDR1 reads MGHRA; CDR2 reads YSYEKL. Trimming took 3 bases from V and 6 from J; bases not matched to a gene: 11. This CDR3 is CASSHPARGEFEQYF. DNA for the CDR3: TGCGCCAGCAGCCACCCGGCCCGGGGGGAATTCGAGCAGTACTTC.

The chain carries TRBV25-1 and TRBJ2-1, with 10 bases aligning to TRBD2. J lost 2 bases, V lost 6 bases, and 4 bases had no gene match. The germline V gene has CDR1 MGHDK and CDR2 SYGVNS. The CDR3 runs 15 residues. This chain's CDR3 is CASSLLAGTYNEQFF. DNA for the CDR3: TGTGCCAGCAGCCTACTAGCGGGAACCTACAATGAGCAGTTCTTC.

V is TRBV3-1 (or the pseudogene TRBV3-2) and J is TRBJ1-4; 8 bases match TRBD1. This CDR3 has 14 amino acids. The trim removed 3 bases at V and 7 bases at J, leaving 4 bases unmatched. Germline V gene sequence: CDR1 LGHDT, CDR2 YNNKEL (reference sequence). The CDR3 loop is CASSHYTGGEKLFF. The CDR3 region has the DNA TGTGCCAGCAGCCATTACACAGGGGGTGAAAAACTGTTTTTT.

The chain carries TRBV10-2 and TRBJ2-2; TRBD2 might be the D (6 bases). CDR1 is WSHSY and CDR2 is SAAADI in the germline V gene. This CDR3 comprises 15 residues. The germline V and J ends were trimmed by 6 bases and 1 base, with 12 bases remaining between them. The CDR3 bases are TGCGCCAGCAGCCCAGGGACTGGGAACACCGGGGAGCTGTTTTTT. It translates to CASSPGTGNTGELFF.

The chain uses TRBV27 and TRBJ1-1; D not certain. Germline loops: CDR1 MNHEY, CDR2 SMNVEV (reference sequence). V gave up 3 bases and J gave up 1 base, with 9 bases separating them. The CDR3 length is 14 residues. CDR3: CASSLRAPNTEAFF. The CDR3 nucleotides are TGTGCCAGCAGTTTGCGGGCCCCGAACACTGAAGCTTTCTTT.

The chain couples TRBV7-2 to TRBJ2-1; 7 bases line up with TRBD2. V was pared by 5 bases and J by 5 bases, with 15 bases of the junction left unmatched. Germline CDR1 is SGHTA and CDR2 is FQGNSA. CDR3 length: 17 amino acids. Written as DNA, the CDR3 is TGTGCCAGCAGCCCTCCGGGCGGTAGCGGGCCCGACAATGAGCAGTTCTTC. This sequence encodes CASSPPGGSGPDNEQFF.

This sequence joins TRBV7-8 and TRBJ1-2; D call uncertain. Per germline, CDR1 SGHVS and CDR2 FQNEAQ. CDR3 length equals 17 residues. The V end was cut by 0 bases, the J end by 1 base, with 15 bases between. Here the CDR3 reads CASSLAPPRAVNYGYTF. In DNA, the CDR3 is TGTGCCAGCAGCTTAGCTCCCCCGAGAGCGGTTAACTATGGCTACACCTTC.

The rearrangement links TRBV5-4 to TRBJ2-7; weak D call: TRBD1 (6 bases). This CDR3 region has 13 residues. Trimming took 4 bases from V and 6 from J, leaving 14 bases between them. From germline, CDR1 is SGHNT and CDR2 YYREEE (reference sequence). CDR3 nucleotides: TGTGCCAGCAGCACCCAGGGGACCAGCGAGCAGTACTTC. Translation: CASSTQGTSEQYF.